This passage covers 10 T cell receptor beta chains from one sample sequenced in a study of cytomegalovirus exposure and HLA in healthy donors. Researchers ran the PCR with 60 Vbeta and 13 Jbeta primers. Sequencing used immunoSEQ multiplex PCR; TCRdb keeps in-frame clones, though not all of them. This table holds 150,000 to 180,000 clones, under 85% found once. The sequenced sample consisted of PBMCs. All receptors derive from a man aged 18 to 30 in good health and CMV-seronegative.

The rearrangement uses TRBV29-1 and TRBJ2-7, with D possibly matching TRBD1 (6 bases). The CDR3 runs 12 residues. Germline lookup yields CDR1 SQVTM and CDR2 ANQGSEA. Trimming removed 3 bases from V and 6 bases from J, with 12 bases in between. The CDR3 DNA is TGCAGCGTTGATGAACAGGGTGTCGAGCAGTACTTC. This encodes CSVDEQGVEQYF.

This clone has only a few counts. The J gene is TRBJ1-4, the V gene TRBV15; D unresolved. Germline CDR1 LNHNV, CDR2 YYDKDF (reference sequence). V lost 0 bases, J lost 7 bases, and 24 bases lay in between. The CDR3 contains 19 residues. The CDR3 is CATSRDLTIPGPAGEKLFF. CDR3 in DNA: TGTGCCACCAGCAGAGATCTAACTATACCGGGCCCCGCGGGTGAAAAACTGTTTTTT. Using reference TRBV15 and TRBJ1-4 for the parts outside the CDR3, the full variable domain is DAMVIQNPRYQVTQFGKPVTLSCSQTLNHNVMYWYQQKSSQAPKLLFHYYDKDFNNEADTPDNFQSRRPNTSFCFLDIRSPGLGDTAMYLCATSRDLTIPGPAGEKLFFGSGTQLSVL.

The chain couples TRBV5-1 to TRBJ1-1; 7 positions match TRBD1. With V trimmed by 0 bases and J by 6 bases, 5 bases remained unmatched. The CDR3 loop spans 14 amino acids. Germline V gives CDR1 SGHRS, CDR2 YFSETQ. The CDR3 loop is CASSLEEGAPEAFF. CDR3 DNA sequence: TGCGCCAGCAGCTTGGAAGAGGGGGCCCCTGAAGCTTTCTTT.

This clone has more than one count but fewer than ten. The chain employs TRBV27 and TRBJ1-1, with 10 bases aligning to TRBD1. The CDR3 is made up of 14 amino acids. Germline V lookup: CDR1 MNHEY, CDR2 SMNVEV (reference sequence). Trimming removed 3 bases from V and 8 bases from J; junction bases left unmatched: 6. CDR3 sequence (DNA): TGTGCCAGCAGTTTGGACAGGGGGGGATCGGAAGCTTTCTTT. Encoded protein: CASSLDRGGSEAFF.

This clone was recorded only once. V and J are TRBV6-5 and TRBJ1-3; no clear D. Germline V lookup: CDR1 MNHEY, CDR2 SVGAGI. This CDR3 has 14 amino acids. V dropped 0 bases and J dropped 2 bases, with 5 bases sitting between them. This chain's CDR3 is CASSYSRAGNTIYF. The CDR3 DNA follows: TGTGCCAGCAGTTACTCACGGGCTGGAAACACCATATATTTT.

This rearrangement joins TRBV4-1 to TRBJ1-6, with D maybe TRBD1 (5 bases). Germline lookup yields CDR1 MGHRA and CDR2 YSYEKL. The CDR3 totals 18 residues. Trimming shortened V by 2 bases and J by 7 bases, and 21 bases separated the two germline ends. The CDR3 DNA sequence: TGCGCCAGCAGCCAACTCCACCTGGGGGGTAGGTTGAATTCACCCCTCCACTTT. This translates into CASSQLHLGGRLNSPLHF.

This chain joins TRBV15 and TRBJ1-4; D is uncertain. Germline V lookup: CDR1 LNHNV, CDR2 YYDKDF (reference sequence). Trimming cost V 4 bases and J 5 bases, with 14 bases left between them. The CDR3 sequence is 15 residues long. This chain's CDR3 is CATSTGGVKNEKLFF. DNA of the CDR3: TGTGCCACCAGCACCGGCGGGGTCAAGAATGAAAAACTGTTTTTT.

The chain joins TRBV27 to TRBJ2-3; TRBD2 aligns across 9 bases. Germline CDR1 MNHEY, CDR2 SMNVEV (reference sequence). V gave up 5 bases and J gave up 2 bases; unmatched junction bases: 5. The CDR3 extends over 15 amino acids. In DNA, the CDR3 is TGTGCCAGCAGTCCGGGACTAGCCCTCACAGATACGCAGTATTTT. This sequence encodes CASSPGLALTDTQYF.

In its sample, this clone was seen a few times. This sequence joins TRBV7-2 and TRBJ1-2, with TRBD1 matching over 12 bases. The CDR3 consists of 15 residues. With 5 bases clipped from V and 4 bases from J, the junction kept 5 bases outside the gene matches. Germline CDR1 SGHTA, CDR2 FQGNSA. The CDR3 protein is CASSLGTGGSYGYTF. As DNA, the CDR3 is TGTGCCAGCAGCCTAGGGACAGGGGGCAGCTATGGCTACACCTTC.

A few counts support this clone. This sequence joins TRBV5-1 and TRBJ1-1; TRBD1 might be the D (6 bases). This CDR3 region has 14 residues. The V gene's germline CDR1 is SGHRS and CDR2 YFSETQ. V shed 3 bases and J shed 2 bases, with 11 bases lying between them. CDR3 amino acids: CASSSTGYNTEAFF. For the CDR3, the DNA is TGCGCCAGCAGCTCGACAGGATATAACACTGAAGCTTTCTTT. Together with reference TRBV5-1 and TRBJ1-1, the CDR3 gives the full variable domain: KAGVTQTPRYLIKTRGQQVTLSCSPISGHRSVSWYQQTPGQGLQFLFEYFSETQRNKGNFPGRFSGRQFSNSRSEMNVSTLELGDSALYLCASSSTGYNTEAFFGQGTRLTVV.